A selection of T cell receptor beta chains follows, all from one sample in a study of blood T cell repertoires in COVID-19. TCRdb's copy holds only in-frame clones and misses some; the assay was immunoSEQ multiplex PCR. Here the sample spans approximately 160,000 clones, more than 75% being singletons. The sequencing sample was made of PBMCs or T cells enriched from blood (not recorded which). The origin of the receptors is a man in his forties who had recovered from COVID-19. Each CDR3 is given with its conserved first and last residue. The order of the fields is V gene, J gene, D gene, clone size, CDR3 protein, CDR3 DNA. D genes are given only for firm matches. A row's size may be missing; if present it is once, few, many or a size class.

TRBV2,TRBJ1-1,-,-,CATRDTNTEAFF,TGTGCCACACGTGACACGAACACTGAAGCTTTCTTT
TRBV4-2,TRBJ1-1,TRBD1,-,CASSQRDSEAFF,TGTGCCAGCAGCCAGAGGGACAGTGAAGCTTTCTTT
TRBV11-2,TRBJ2-3,TRBD2,-,CASSFKRGGGNTQYF,TGTGCCAGCAGCTTCAAACGGGGGGGCGGAAATACGCAGTATTTT
TRBV18,TRBJ1-1,-,-,CASSPIGGWETEAFF,TGTGCCAGCTCACCAATTGGGGGGTGGGAGACTGAAGCTTTCTTT
TRBV7-9,TRBJ2-5,-,-,CASSLDRVQETQYF,TGTGCCAGCAGCTTAGACAGGGTGCAGGAGACCCAGTACTTC
TRBV9,TRBJ2-2,-,-,CASSLGPNTGELFF,TGTGCCAGCAGCTTGGGGCCTAACACCGGGGAGCTGTTTTTT
TRBV7-9,TRBJ1-1,TRBD1,-,CATKDRVGTEAFF,TGTGCCACCAAGGACAGGGTGGGCACTGAAGCTTTCTTT
TRBV7-8,TRBJ2-1,TRBD1,-,CASSPPWDRGDNEQFF,TGTGCCAGCAGCCCCCCATGGGACAGGGGGGACAATGAGCAGTTCTTC
TRBV7-9,TRBJ2-7,-,-,CASSSSSYEQYF,TGTGCCAGCAGCTCGAGCTCCTACGAGCAGTACTTC
TRBV7-3,TRBJ2-5,-,-,CASSLFPSGETQYF,TGTGCCAGCAGCTTATTTCCCAGTGGCGAGACCCAGTACTTC
TRBV19,TRBJ1-1,-,-,CASSIEQNTEAFF,TGTGCCAGTAGTATAGAACAGAACACTGAAGCTTTCTTT
TRBV10-3,TRBJ2-1,-,-,CAISVGVLNEQFF,TGTGCCATCAGTGTAGGGGTATTAAATGAGCAGTTCTTC
TRBV14,TRBJ1-1,-,-,CASSQEYSGTTSEAFF,TGTGCCAGCAGCCAAGAATATTCAGGAACAACTAGCGAAGCTTTCTTT
TRBV2,TRBJ2-5,-,once,CASSSQGSQETQYF,TGTGCCAGCAGTTCACAGGGAAGCCAAGAGACCCAGTACTTC
TRBV7-9,TRBJ2-4,TRBD1,-,CASSRLGQGGDIQYF,TGTGCCAGCAGCCGCCTCGGACAGGGCGGGGACATTCAGTACTTC